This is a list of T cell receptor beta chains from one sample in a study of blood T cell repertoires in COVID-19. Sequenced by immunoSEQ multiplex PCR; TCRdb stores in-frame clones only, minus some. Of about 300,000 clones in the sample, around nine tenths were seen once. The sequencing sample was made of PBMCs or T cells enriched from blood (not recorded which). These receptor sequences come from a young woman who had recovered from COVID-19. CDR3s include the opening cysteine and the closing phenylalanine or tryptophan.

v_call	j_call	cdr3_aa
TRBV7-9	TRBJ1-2	CASSWDRKQNYGYTF
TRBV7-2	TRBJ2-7	CASSRGQVPYEQYF
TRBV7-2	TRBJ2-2	CASSARQGPYTGELFF
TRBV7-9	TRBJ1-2	CASQGTGSLNGYTF
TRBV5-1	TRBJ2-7	CASSLALAGMIEQYF
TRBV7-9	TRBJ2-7	CASSRLGQGATEQYF
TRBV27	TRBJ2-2	CASSLFQGNTGELFF
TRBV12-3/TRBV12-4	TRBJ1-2	CASSPRGNYGYTF
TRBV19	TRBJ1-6	CASRVTGFGSPLHF
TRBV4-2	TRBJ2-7	CASSQDWSSGALSYEQYF
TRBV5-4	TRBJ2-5	CASSLGTSGGSQETQYF
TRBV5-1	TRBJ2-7	CASSLEGGPYEQYF
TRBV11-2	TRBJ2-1	CASSALGGLGEQFF
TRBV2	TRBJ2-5	CASSAAETQYF
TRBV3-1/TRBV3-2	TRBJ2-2	CASSPQRGAGELFF
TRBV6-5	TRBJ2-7	CASSPNDGVNYEQYF
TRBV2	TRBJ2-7	CASSKLAIAAEQYF
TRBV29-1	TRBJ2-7	CSVVLAVSYEQYF
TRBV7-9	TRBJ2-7	CASNKGVWDKTYEQYF
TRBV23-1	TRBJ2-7	CASSLNDRIPYEQYF
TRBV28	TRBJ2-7	CASSKPDAGGIGEQYF
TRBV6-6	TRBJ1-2	CASSRGQGTVGYTF
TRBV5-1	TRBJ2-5	CASSLDRRGPRETQYF
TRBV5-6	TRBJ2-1	CASSLGASYNEQFF
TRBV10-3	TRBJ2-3	CAISELTGDTQYF
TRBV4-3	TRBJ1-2	CASSPGPLEGTNYGYTF
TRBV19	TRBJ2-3	CASSNGGGTDTQYF
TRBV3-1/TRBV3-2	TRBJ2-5	CASSPRTSGGYQETQYF
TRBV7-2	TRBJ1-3	CASSRRITIYF
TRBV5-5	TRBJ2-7	CASSTGGKPHEQYF
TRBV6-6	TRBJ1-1	CASSYGGAKNTEAFF